This TCR beta chain was profiled in a study of blood T cell repertoires in COVID-19. Across the study: In each case, the material was cDNA or gDNA derived from T cells, B-cell-depleted T cells, or PBMCs.

In the original workflow: Amplifying reference gene primers gave estimates of nucleated cell counts. The method was immunoSEQ multiplex PCR; TCRdb's version includes in-frame clones alone and lacks a portion of them. The V and J calls and the clone size are those of that table, but D and trimming were determined from the DNA. The data show almost 500,000 clones, roughly nine tenths seen once. Participants spanned ages about 18 to 90 years and resided in 20 to 25 US areas. Two negative PCRs, clearance, or symptom resolution characterized the recovered Cohort 3 donors. The CDR3 is 14 amino acids. V was pared by 2 bases and J by 5 bases, with 12 bases between. Germline V CDR1 and CDR2: LGHDT, YNNKEL (reference sequence).

The source of this sequence is a woman in her sixties or seventies who had recovered from COVID-19. This rearrangement joins TRBV3-1 (or the pseudogene TRBV3-2) to TRBJ1-1; D unclear. Sequencing used PBMCs or T cells enriched from blood (not recorded which). This CDR3 is CASSQSVAATEAFF. DNA of the CDR3: TGTGCCAGCAGCCAATCAGTTGCGGCGACTGAAGCTTTCTTT.